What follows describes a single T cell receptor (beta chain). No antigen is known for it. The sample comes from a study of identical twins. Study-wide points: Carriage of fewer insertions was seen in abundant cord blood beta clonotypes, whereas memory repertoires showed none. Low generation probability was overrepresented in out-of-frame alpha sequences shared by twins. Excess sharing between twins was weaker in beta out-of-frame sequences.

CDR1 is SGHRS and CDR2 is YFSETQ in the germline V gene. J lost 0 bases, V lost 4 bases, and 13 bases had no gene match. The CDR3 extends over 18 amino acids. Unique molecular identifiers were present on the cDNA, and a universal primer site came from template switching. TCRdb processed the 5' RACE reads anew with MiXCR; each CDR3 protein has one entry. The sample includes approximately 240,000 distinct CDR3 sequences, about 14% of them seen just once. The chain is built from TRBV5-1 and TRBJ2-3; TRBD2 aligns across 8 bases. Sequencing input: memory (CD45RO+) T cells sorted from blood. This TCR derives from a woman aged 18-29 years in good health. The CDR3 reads CASSPRGREAVSTDTQYF. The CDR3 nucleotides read TGCGCCAGCAGCCCCCGTGGGCGGGAGGCAGTTAGCACAGATACGCAGTATTTT.